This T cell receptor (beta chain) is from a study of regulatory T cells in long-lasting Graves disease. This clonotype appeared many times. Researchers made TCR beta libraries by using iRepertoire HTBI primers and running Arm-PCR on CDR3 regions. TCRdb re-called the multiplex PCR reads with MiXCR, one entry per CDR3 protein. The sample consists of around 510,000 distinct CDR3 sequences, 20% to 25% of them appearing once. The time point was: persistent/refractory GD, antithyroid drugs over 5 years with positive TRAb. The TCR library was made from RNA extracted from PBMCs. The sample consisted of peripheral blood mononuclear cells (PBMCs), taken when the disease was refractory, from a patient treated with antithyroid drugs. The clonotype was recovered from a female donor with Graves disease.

The CDR3 loop is CASSLFGGTEAFF. In DNA form, the CDR3 reads TGCGCCAGCAGCTTGTTTGGGGGGACTGAAGCTTTCTTT. The rearrangement links TRBV5-1 to TRBJ1-1; D perhaps matches TRBD1 (5 bases). The V end lost 1 base, the J end lost 5 bases, and 9 bases lay between the germline ends. From germline, CDR1 is SGHRS and CDR2 YFSETQ. This CDR3 comprises 13 residues.